The 10 T cell receptor beta chains below come from one sample, sequenced in a study of cytomegalovirus exposure and HLA in healthy donors. Profiled with immunoSEQ multiplex PCR; TCRdb holds only in-frame clones, not every one. The sample carries over 100,000 clones, around nine tenths recorded once. The sequenced material came from PBMCs. The receptors originated from a young woman in good health and CMV-seropositive.

The chain joins TRBV29-1 to TRBJ1-2; TRBD1 matches at 7 bases. Germline-derived CDR1 and CDR2 are SQVTM and ANQGSEA. V was clipped by 0 bases and J by 5 bases; unmatched bases: 3. CDR3 length: 13 amino acids. The CDR3 region has the DNA TGCAGCGTTGAAGATGAGGGGGCGTATGGCTACACCTTC. Encoded protein: CSVEDEGAYGYTF.

The chain employs TRBV6-1 and TRBJ1-6; D remains ambiguous. V was shortened by 3 bases and J by 7 bases, with 13 bases between the two germline ends. The CDR3 is 15 residues long. Germline CDR1 and CDR2: MNHNS and SASEGT. CDR3 DNA: TGTGCCAGCAGTGACTACGGGTTCGGGAATTCACCCCTCCACTTT. As protein: CASSDYGFGNSPLHF.

This clone was picked up one time. V is TRBV30 and J is TRBJ2-7; 7 bases line up with TRBD1. V lost 3 bases and J lost 0; bases outside the gene matches: 5. The CDR3 covers 14 residues. Germline V gene data show CDR1 as GTSNPN and CDR2 as SVGIG (reference sequence). The CDR3 region has the DNA TGTGCCTGGAGACGGACAGGAACCTCCTACGAGCAGTACTTC. The encoded protein is CAWRRTGTSYEQYF.

The chain uses TRBV30 and TRBJ2-3; 9 positions match TRBD2. Germline V gene lookup returns CDR1 GTSNPN and CDR2 SVGIG (reference sequence). The CDR3 spans 16 residues. V dropped 0 bases and J dropped 6; count of bases not matched to a gene: 10. The DNA of the CDR3 is TGTGCCTGGAGTGTACACGCGGCGGGGGGGGGTGATACGCAGTATTTT. It encodes CAWSVHAAGGGDTQYF.

This chain uses TRBV29-1 with TRBJ2-5; D is ambiguous. V lost 4 bases, J lost 1 base, and 10 bases lay in between. Germline CDR1 is SQVTM and CDR2 is ANQGSEA. The CDR3 consists of 13 residues. The CDR3: CSVVLGFQETQYF. As DNA, the CDR3 is TGCAGCGTTGTTCTCGGGTTCCAAGAGACCCAGTACTTC.

This clone has only one observation. This chain joins TRBV7-6 and TRBJ1-1; 10 nucleotides line up with TRBD1. The CDR3 consists of 15 residues. J gave up 4 bases and V 4 bases, and 6 bases lay outside the gene matches. The germline V gene has CDR1 SGHVS and CDR2 FNYEAQ. The CDR3 coding sequence is TGTGCCAGCAGCTCAGAGACAGGGGGCATCACTGAAGCTTTCTTT. Translation gives CASSSETGGITEAFF.

This chain uses TRBV5-4 with TRBJ2-7, with TRBD2 matching over 8 bases. The CDR3 runs 14 residues. V was pared by 2 bases and J by 0 bases, with 1 base of the junction left unmatched. Germline V gene data show CDR1 as SGHNT and CDR2 as YYREEE (reference sequence). CDR3 bases: TGTGCCAGCAGCTTTACTAGCGGCTCCTACGAGCAGTACTTC. Translating gives CASSFTSGSYEQYF.

To note about this clone: At one end, the junction sequence differs from germline, possibly due to a read error. This chain links TRBV7-9 with TRBJ1-2; 9 nucleotides align to TRBD1. Per the germline V gene, CDR1 is SEHNR and CDR2 is FQNEAQ (reference sequence). This CDR3 contains 11 residues. The CDR3 bases are TGTGCCAGCAGCCTCGGGACAGGGCCGTTCTTC. It yields the protein CASSLGTGPFF.

The chain links TRBV5-5 to TRBJ2-1, with 12 bases identical to TRBD2. V gave up 5 bases and J gave up 5 bases; unmatched junction bases: 5. The CDR3 is made up of 15 amino acids. Germline V gives CDR1 SGHKS, CDR2 YYEKEE (reference sequence). CDR3: CASSGRLAGDNEQFF. The CDR3, as DNA: TGTGCCAGCAGTGGAAGACTAGCGGGAGACAATGAGCAGTTCTTC.

The chain combines TRBV11-3 with TRBJ1-1; 7 nucleotides agree with TRBD1. Unmatched junction bases numbered 10, after V lost 4 bases and J lost 5 bases. CDR3 size: 15 residues. CDR1 is SGHNT, CDR2 YENEEA, per germline. As DNA, the CDR3 is TGTGCCAGCAGCTCTCCTAGGGGGCGCGGGACTGAAGCTTTCTTT. Protein product: CASSSPRGRGTEAFF.